This entry describes one T cell receptor (beta chain). The data belong to a study of blood T cell repertoires in COVID-19. As for the study in general: Acute and convalescent COVID-19 specimens originated in the United States, Italy and Spain. Sources were T cells, B-cell-depleted T cells, or PBMCs; the material itself was cDNA or gDNA.

Followed over time, Seattle patients had been enrolled while infection was active. Assay used: immunoSEQ multiplex PCR; TCRdb lists only in-frame clones, some missing. The table lists about 150,000 clones, 80% to 90% of them singletons, with around an eighth in the top ten. Input material: peripheral blood. The source of this sequence is a man younger than 35 with COVID-19, enrolled during active disease.

The CDR3 coding sequence is TGCGCCAGCAGCCCCGGGAGGGGGCCCCTATTTGTCAATGAGCAGTTCTTC. It is translated as CASSPGRGPLFVNEQFF. The rearrangement links TRBV4-1 to TRBJ2-1, with a possible D match to TRBD2 (8 bases). Germline CDR1 reads MGHRA; CDR2 reads YSYEKL. V lost 4 bases and J 6 bases, leaving 22 bases between the germline ends. This CDR3 comprises 17 residues.